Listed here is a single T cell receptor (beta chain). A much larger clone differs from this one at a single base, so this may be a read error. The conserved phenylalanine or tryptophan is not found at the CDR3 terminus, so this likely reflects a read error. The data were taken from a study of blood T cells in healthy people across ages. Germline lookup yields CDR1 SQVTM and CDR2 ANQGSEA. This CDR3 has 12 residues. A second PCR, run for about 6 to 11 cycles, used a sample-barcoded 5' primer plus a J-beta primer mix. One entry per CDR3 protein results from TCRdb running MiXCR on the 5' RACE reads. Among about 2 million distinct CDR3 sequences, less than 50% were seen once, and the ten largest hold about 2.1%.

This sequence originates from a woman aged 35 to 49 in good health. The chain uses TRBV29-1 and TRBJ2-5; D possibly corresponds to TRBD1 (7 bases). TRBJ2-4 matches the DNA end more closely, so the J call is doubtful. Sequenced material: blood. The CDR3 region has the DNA TGCAGCGTTGAGGAGGGGGCCAACATTCAGTACCTC. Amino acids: CSVEEGANIQYL.